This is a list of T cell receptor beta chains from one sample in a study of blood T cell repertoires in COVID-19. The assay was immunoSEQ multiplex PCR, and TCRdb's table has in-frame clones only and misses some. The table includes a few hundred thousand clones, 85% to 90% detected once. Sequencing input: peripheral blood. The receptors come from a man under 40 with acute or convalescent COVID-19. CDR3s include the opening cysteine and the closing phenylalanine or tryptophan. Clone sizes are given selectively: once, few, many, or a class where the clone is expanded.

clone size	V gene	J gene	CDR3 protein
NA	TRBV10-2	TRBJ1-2	CASSKPTGGYTF
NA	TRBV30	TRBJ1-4	CAWRSRVLDEKLFF
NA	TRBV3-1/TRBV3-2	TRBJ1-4	CASSQDYRQTKGEKLFF
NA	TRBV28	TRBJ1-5	CASGSQGRGNQPQHF
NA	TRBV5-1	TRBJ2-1	CASSRRTSGDYGEQFF
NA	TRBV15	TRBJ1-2	CATSRGQDYGYTF
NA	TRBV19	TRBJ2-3	CASSIGKGSLTKYF
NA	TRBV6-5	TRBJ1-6	CASSWQTSSYNSPLHF
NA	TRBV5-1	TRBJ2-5	CASSGRGQETQYF
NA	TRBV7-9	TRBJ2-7	CASSTGYSLFYEQYF
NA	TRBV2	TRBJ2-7	CASSAQGGSSYEQYF
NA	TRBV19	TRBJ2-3	CATKVSGTDTQYF
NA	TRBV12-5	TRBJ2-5	CASAQGQSVETQYF
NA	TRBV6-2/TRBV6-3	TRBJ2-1	CASSTGGVAQKQFF
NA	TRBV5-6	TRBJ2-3	CASSFKTSGGQDTQYF
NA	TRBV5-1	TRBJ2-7	CASSYGGYEQYF
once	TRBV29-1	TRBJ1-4	CSVEDWTIGTNEKLFF
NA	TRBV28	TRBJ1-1	CASSYSWGQGSTEAFF
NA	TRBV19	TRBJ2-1	CASSTAGGKVREQFF
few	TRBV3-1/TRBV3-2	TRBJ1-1	CASSHSGTGNTEAFF
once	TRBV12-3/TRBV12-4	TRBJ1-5	CASSPGPQPQHF
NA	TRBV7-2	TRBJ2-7	CASSSGQVGSYEQYF
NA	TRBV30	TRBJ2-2	CAWKGAGLATGELFF
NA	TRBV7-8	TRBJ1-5	CASSPRTGGMYSNQPQHF
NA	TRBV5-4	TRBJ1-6	CASSATGTGSRSPLHF
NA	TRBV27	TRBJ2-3	CASSPGMTPDTQYF
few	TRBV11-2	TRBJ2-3	CASSSNTQYF
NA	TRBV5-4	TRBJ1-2	CASSMDRARGYTF
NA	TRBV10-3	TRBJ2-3	CATRAGPGTDTQYF
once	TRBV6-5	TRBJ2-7	CASSYRGGPYEQYF
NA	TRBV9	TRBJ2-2	CASSFLTGELFF
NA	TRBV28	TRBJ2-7	CASSLARGQGFFEQYF
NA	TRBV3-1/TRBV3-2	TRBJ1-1	CASSQVLGRPEAFF
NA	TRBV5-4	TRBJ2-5	CASSLADSTGNQETQYF
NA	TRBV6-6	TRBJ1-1	CASRGGTEAFF
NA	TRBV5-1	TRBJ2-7	CASSLDLWYEQYF
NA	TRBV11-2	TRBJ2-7	CASSLDRAQQYF
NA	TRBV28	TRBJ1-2	CASSLNIGGAGYGYTF